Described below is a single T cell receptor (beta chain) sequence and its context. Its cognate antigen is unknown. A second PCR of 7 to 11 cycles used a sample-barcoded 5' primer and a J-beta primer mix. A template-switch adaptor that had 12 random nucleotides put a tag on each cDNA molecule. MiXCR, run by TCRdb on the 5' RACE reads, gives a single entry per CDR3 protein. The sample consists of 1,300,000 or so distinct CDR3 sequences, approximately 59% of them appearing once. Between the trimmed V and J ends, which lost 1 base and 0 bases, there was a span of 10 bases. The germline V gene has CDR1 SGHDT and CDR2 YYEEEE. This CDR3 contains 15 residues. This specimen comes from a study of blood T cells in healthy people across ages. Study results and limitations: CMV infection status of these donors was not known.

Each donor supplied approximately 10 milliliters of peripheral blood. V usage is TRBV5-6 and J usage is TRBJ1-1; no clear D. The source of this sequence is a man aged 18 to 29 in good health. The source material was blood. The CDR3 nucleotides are TGTGCCAGCAGCTTGTATAGCCAAATGAACACTGAAGCTTTCTTT. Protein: CASSLYSQMNTEAFF.